These T cell receptor beta chains were read from a single sample in a study of glioma-infiltrating T cells after dendritic cell vaccination. Profiling relied on immunoSEQ multiplex PCR, and the TCRdb table lists in-frame clones only, not all of them. The sample contains about 87,000 clones, roughly four fifths of which appear only once. This sample comprised blood, obtained after dendritic cell vaccination. The receptors here all came from a human donor with glioblastoma. Each CDR3 is given with its conserved first and last residue. D genes are given only for firm matches. The size entry is marked missing in some rows and otherwise reads once, few, many or a size class.

D | size | J | V | CDR3 | DNA
TRBD1 | once | TRBJ1-1 | TRBV2 | CASSRDRVTEAFF | TGTGCCAGCAGCAGGGACAGGGTCACTGAAGCTTTCTTT
NA | NA | TRBJ1-4 | TRBV2 | CASSESRTTNEKLFF | TGTGCCAGCAGTGAATCGAGGACAACTAATGAAAAACTGTTTTTT
TRBD2 | NA | TRBJ2-7 | TRBV10-3 | CAISESIAGLYEQYF | TGTGCCATCAGTGAGTCTATAGCGGGGCTCTACGAGCAGTACTTC
TRBD1 | few | TRBJ1-2 | TRBV4-3 | CASSQDLTGDGYTF | TGCGCCAGCAGCCAAGACCTGACAGGGGATGGCTACACCTTC
TRBD1 | NA | TRBJ1-1 | TRBV7-3 | CASSFQGDTEAFF | TGTGCCAGCAGCTTCCAGGGGGACACTGAAGCTTTCTTT
NA | NA | TRBJ1-2 | TRBV19 | CASSFRGSAAGYTF | TGTGCCAGTAGTTTCAGGGGATCCGCCGCCGGCTACACCTTC
NA | NA | TRBJ2-5 | TRBV6-4 | CASSEYSVRGETQYF | TGTGCCAGCAGTGAGTACAGTGTCAGGGGAGAGACCCAGTACTTC
NA | NA | TRBJ1-2 | TRBV28 | CASSLIRAGNYGYTF | TGTGCCAGCAGTTTAATAAGGGCGGGAAACTATGGCTACACCTTC
NA | NA | TRBJ1-2 | TRBV29-1 | CSVRGGANYGYTF | TGCAGCGTTCGGGGGGGGGCAAACTATGGCTACACCTTC
TRBD2 | NA | TRBJ2-5 | TRBV6-1 | CASIGGGAGETQYF | TGTGCCAGCATTGGCGGGGGGGCCGGAGAGACCCAGTACTTC
TRBD1 | NA | TRBJ2-7 | TRBV30 | CAWEERTGDYEQYF | TGTGCCTGGGAGGAAAGGACAGGGGACTACGAGCAGTACTTC
NA | NA | TRBJ1-2 | TRBV5-1 | CASSYPGLGYTF | TGCGCCAGCAGTTACCCAGGGCTTGGCTACACCTTC
TRBD1 | NA | TRBJ1-5 | TRBV2 | CASRLTGAQHF | TGTGCCAGCAGACTTACAGGGGCCCAGCATTTT
TRBD1 | NA | TRBJ1-5 | TRBV19 | CASSMVGGGNQPQHF | TGTGCCAGTAGTATGGTAGGGGGCGGGAATCAGCCCCAGCATTTT
NA | NA | TRBJ2-3 | TRBV5-6 | CASSLEDRGTDTQYF | TGTGCCAGCAGCTTGGAAGATCGGGGCACAGATACGCAGTATTTT
TRBD1 | NA | TRBJ1-2 | TRBV5-1 | CASSLPGQGYGYTF | TGCGCCAGCAGCCTACCGGGACAGGGCTATGGCTACACCTTC
TRBD1 | NA | TRBJ1-6 | TRBV7-9 | CASSLIGTVSPLHF | TGTGCCAGCAGCTTAATCGGGACAGTTTCACCCCTCCACTTT
NA | NA | TRBJ2-3 | TRBV6-1 | CASSLGNTDTQYF | TGTGCCAGCAGCCTCGGGAACACGGATACGCAGTATTTT
NA | many | TRBJ1-1 | TRBV7-9 | CASRPTENTEAFF | TGTGCCAGCAGACCGACAGAGAACACTGAAGCTTTCTTT
TRBD2 | NA | TRBJ2-2 | TRBV13 | CASSWGLAGGLTGELFF | TGTGCCAGCAGCTGGGGACTAGCGGGGGGGCTCACCGGGGAGCTGTTTTTT
NA | NA | TRBJ2-2 | TRBV11-3 | CASSLIRGELFF | TGTGCCAGCAGCCTGATACGGGGGGAGCTGTTTTTT
TRBD1 | NA | TRBJ1-2 | TRBV29-1 | CSVTGESGYTF | TGCAGCGTAACAGGGGAAAGTGGCTACACCTTC
TRBD1 | NA | TRBJ1-3 | TRBV5-1 | CASSLSAGGYGNTIYF | TGCGCCAGCAGCTTATCGGCAGGGGGATACGGAAACACCATATATTTT
TRBD1 | NA | TRBJ1-6 | TRBV9 | CASSAGTGVKNSPLHF | TGTGCCAGCAGCGCAGGGACAGGGGTGAAAAATTCACCCCTCCACTTT
TRBD1 | NA | TRBJ1-2 | TRBV19 | CASTTMYRGGYTF | TGTGCCAGTACCACCATGTACAGGGGCGGCTACACCTTC
TRBD2 | NA | TRBJ2-1 | TRBV7-9 | CASSPRTSSYNEQFF | TGTGCCAGCAGCCCCCGGACTAGCTCCTACAATGAGCAGTTCTTC
NA | NA | TRBJ2-1 | TRBV2 | CASREEHGSYNEQFF | TGTGCCAGCAGGGAGGAGCATGGGTCCTACAATGAGCAGTTCTTC
NA | NA | TRBJ2-7 | TRBV11-2 | CASSPAYEQYF | TGTGCCAGCAGCCCTGCCTACGAGCAGTACTTC
NA | once | TRBJ2-1 | TRBV18 | CASSPSVSNEQFF | TGTGCCAGCTCACCGTCGGTATCCAATGAGCAGTTCTTC
NA | few | TRBJ1-1 | TRBV7-9 | CASRQGTTEAFF | TGTGCCAGCAGGCAGGGGACCACTGAAGCTTTCTTT
NA | few | TRBJ2-1 | TRBV7-3 | CASSLTHGYNEQFF | TGTGCCAGCAGCTTAACGCACGGGTACAATGAGCAGTTCTTC
NA | NA | TRBJ1-2 | TRBV5-1 | CASSLPGLYGYTF | TGCGCCAGCAGCTTGCCAGGGCTATATGGCTACACCTTC
NA | NA | TRBJ1-2 | TRBV19 | CASSPSGVNYGYTF | TGTGCCAGTAGCCCCTCAGGGGTTAACTATGGCTACACCTTC
NA | few | TRBJ1-3 | TRBV5-6 | CASSLGSSGNTIYF | TGTGCCAGCAGCTTGGGGAGCTCTGGAAACACCATATATTTT
TRBD1 | NA | TRBJ1-5 | TRBV4-2 | CASSQAAGGFQPQHF | TGTGCCAGCAGCCAAGCGGCAGGGGGCTTCCAGCCCCAGCATTTT
NA | once | TRBJ1-2 | TRBV5-4 | CASSLQGGYYGYTF | TGTGCCAGCAGCTTACAGGGAGGGTACTATGGCTACACCTTC
NA | once | TRBJ1-5 | TRBV10-3 | CAIGQNNQPQHF | TGTGCCATTGGACAGAACAATCAGCCCCAGCATTTT
NA | NA | TRBJ1-6 | TRBV30 | CAWKLLSAAGGYNSPLHF | TGTGCCTGGAAGCTACTGTCGGCAGCGGGGGGTTATAATTCACCCCTCCACTTT
NA | NA | TRBJ1-5 | TRBV15 | CATSKARATSNQPQHF | TGTGCCACCAGCAAAGCCAGGGCCACTAGCAATCAGCCCCAGCATTTT
NA | many | TRBJ2-7 | TRBV5-6 | CASSLGRGHEQYF | TGTGCCAGCAGCTTGGGCAGGGGCCACGAGCAGTACTTC
NA | NA | TRBJ1-2 | TRBV18 | CASSPSVGYTF | TGTGCCAGCTCACCGTCAGTCGGCTACACCTTC